The 28 T cell receptor beta chains in this list originate from one sample, sequenced in a study of cytomegalovirus exposure and HLA in healthy donors. Use of 60 Vbeta and 13 Jbeta primers characterized the PCR. Profiling relied on immunoSEQ multiplex PCR, and the TCRdb table lists in-frame clones only, not all of them. The sample includes 93,000 or so clones, approximately 64% of them seen just once. Material: PBMCs. The receptors stem from a woman aged 50 to 60 in good health and CMV-seronegative.

The chain is built from TRBV7-2 and TRBJ2-7; 7 bases are a match to TRBD1. With V trimmed by 5 bases and J by 3 bases, 7 bases remained unmatched. Germline V gene sequence: CDR1 SGHTA, CDR2 FQGNSA. CDR3 size: 14 residues. This CDR3 is CASSPGTAVYEQYF. DNA of the CDR3: TGTGCCAGCAGCCCAGGGACAGCCGTCTACGAGCAGTACTTC.

The chain recombines TRBV5-6 with TRBJ2-5; the match to TRBD2 covers 14 bases. The tail of the sequence fits TRBJ2-7 better, so the J call may be wrong. The germline V gene has CDR1 SGHDT and CDR2 YYEEEE. This CDR3 is built from 19 residues. Written as DNA, the CDR3 is TGTGCCAGCAGCTTGGGGGGGACTAGCGGGGGAAGATTTAGCTACGAGCAGTACTTC. It encodes CASSLGGTSGGRFSYEQYF.

The rearrangement uses TRBV18 and TRBJ2-3, with D possibly TRBD2 on 6 matching bases. The CDR3 spans 16 residues. CDR1 is KGHSH, CDR2 LQKENI, per germline. V lost 0 bases, J lost 4 bases, and 14 bases lay in between. CDR3 loop: CASSPPRGSNADTQYF. CDR3 nucleotides: TGTGCCAGCTCACCACCCCGGGGGAGTAACGCAGATACGCAGTATTTT.

The genes are TRBV25-1 and TRBJ2-3; 12 bases line up with TRBD1. Germline V gene lookup returns CDR1 MGHDK and CDR2 SYGVNS. With 1 base clipped from V and 0 bases from J, the junction kept 5 bases outside the gene matches. This CDR3 is 18 amino acids long. CDR3 in DNA: TGTGCCAGCAGTGAATCCCCGGGACAGGGGGCAAGCACAGATACGCAGTATTTT. Its protein product is CASSESPGQGASTDTQYF.

This chain links TRBV29-1 with TRBJ2-7, with 8 nucleotides matching TRBD1. The CDR3 spans 11 residues. V shed 7 bases and J 6 bases; nucleotides not matched to a gene: 5. In germline, CDR1 is SQVTM, CDR2 ANQGSEA. The CDR3 reads CSGTGGGEQYF. The CDR3 region has the DNA TGCAGCGGAACAGGGGGTGGCGAGCAGTACTTC.

V gene TRBV28 combines with J gene TRBJ2-1, with 10 bases fitting TRBD2. V gave up 1 base and J gave up 4 bases; unmatched junction bases: 7. Germline V gives CDR1 MDHEN, CDR2 SYDVKM. This CDR3 comprises 17 residues. The CDR3, as DNA: TGTGCCAGCAGTTTATTCCCTAGCGGGAGCTTATACAATGAGCAGTTCTTC. Residues: CASSLFPSGSLYNEQFF.

The V gene is TRBV5-4, the J gene TRBJ1-6, with a tentative D call TRBD1 (6 bases). Germline CDR1 is SGHNT and CDR2 is YYREEE (reference sequence). V gave up 6 bases and J gave up 8 bases, with 12 bases separating them. The CDR3 has 13 amino acids. CDR3 DNA: TGTGCCAGCACTTGGGACACCGATTCACCCCTCCACTTT. Protein: CASTWDTDSPLHF.

This chain connects TRBV5-1 to TRBJ2-1, with 7 bases aligning to TRBD2. The CDR3 is 16 amino acids. Germline V gene lookup returns CDR1 SGHRS and CDR2 YFSETQ. Unmatched junction bases numbered 8, after V lost 4 bases and J lost 1 base. The chain's CDR3 is CASSLRVSGSYNEQFF. Written as DNA, the CDR3 is TGCGCCAGCAGCCTCCGGGTTAGCGGGTCCTACAATGAGCAGTTCTTC.

The chain is built from TRBV6-5 and TRBJ1-5; tentative D call: TRBD1 (5 bases). The CDR3 has 13 amino acids. V lost 10 bases and J 5 bases, leaving 15 bases between the germline ends. Germline values: CDR1 MNHEY, CDR2 SVGAGI. CDR3 loop: CAIGREIDQPQHF. The CDR3 DNA is TGTGCCATTGGCAGGGAAATAGATCAGCCCCAGCATTTT.

The CDR3 DNA reads TGTGCCAGTAGTGTACCGGGACAGGGCGGTCAGCCCCAGCATTTT. It encodes CASSVPGQGGQPQHF. The genes are TRBV19 and TRBJ1-5; 9 bases are a match to TRBD1. The CDR3 is made up of 15 amino acids. Trimming removed 5 bases from V and 6 bases from J; junction bases left unmatched: 8. Germline V gene sequence: CDR1 LNHDA, CDR2 SQIVND (reference sequence).

The CDR3 sequence is CASSPVRGGTNIQYF. CDR3 in DNA: TGCGCCAGCAGCCCTGTAAGGGGGGGTACGAACATTCAGTACTTC. This chain joins TRBV4-1 and TRBJ2-4; weak D call: TRBD2 (7 bases). Germline lookup yields CDR1 MGHRA and CDR2 YSYEKL. CDR3 length: 15 amino acids. V gave up 4 bases and J gave up 7 bases, with 17 bases separating them.

The V and J genes are TRBV4-1 and TRBJ2-5; TRBD2 matches 7 bases. Germline V gene sequence: CDR1 MGHRA, CDR2 YSYEKL. The CDR3 is 15 residues long. The ends lost 4 bases at V and 3 bases at J; junction bases unmatched: 8. The CDR3 DNA sequence: TGCGCCAGCAGCCCAAGCGGGGCGAGCGAAGAGACCCAGTACTTC. It is translated as CASSPSGASEETQYF.

This sequence joins TRBV7-2 and TRBJ1-5; no reliable D call. This CDR3 comprises 12 residues. V was trimmed by 3 bases and J by 7 bases, leaving 7 bases between them. Germline lookup yields CDR1 SGHTA and CDR2 FQGNSA. This CDR3 is CASSFGRQPQHF. Here the CDR3 DNA reads TGTGCCAGCAGCTTTGGCAGACAGCCCCAGCATTTT.

This clone has only a few counts. The chain couples TRBV27 to TRBJ2-5, with TRBD1 as a possible D gene (6 bases). V lost 6 bases, J lost 4 bases, and 9 bases lay in between. Germline V gene lookup returns CDR1 MNHEY and CDR2 SMNVEV (reference sequence). CDR3 length: 12 amino acids. CDR3 residues: CASSSRGETQYF. CDR3 DNA: TGTGCCAGCAGCAGCAGGGGAGAGACCCAGTACTTC.

The V and J genes are TRBV9 and TRBJ2-7, with D unresolved. CDR1 is SGDLS, CDR2 YYNGEE, per germline. Between the trimmed V and J ends, which lost 2 bases and 0 bases, there was a span of 9 bases. The length of the CDR3 is 14 residues. The CDR3 nucleotides read TGTGCCAGCAGCGTCTCAAGTAGCTCCTACGAGCAGTACTTC. Amino acid sequence: CASSVSSSSYEQYF.

The J gene is TRBJ2-7, the V gene TRBV28; TRBD2 matches 12 bases. The CDR3 sequence is 19 residues long. With 3 bases clipped from V and 4 bases from J, the junction kept 16 bases outside the gene matches. CDR1 and CDR2 (germline): MDHEN, SYDVKM. CDR3 protein: CASSLTPLTSGSLGYEQYF. The CDR3 DNA follows: TGTGCCAGCAGTTTGACCCCACTGACTAGCGGGAGTTTGGGTTACGAGCAGTACTTC. Full variable domain (missing parts from reference TRBV28 and TRBJ2-7): DVKVTQSSRYLVKRTGEKVFLECVQDMDHENMFWYRQDPGLGLRLIYFSYDVKMKEKGDIPEGYSVSREKKERFSLILESASTNQTSMYLCASSLTPLTSGSLGYEQYFGPGTRLTVT.

V gene TRBV7-2 combines with J gene TRBJ1-2; D is ambiguous. V lost 1 base to trimming and J lost 6 bases, with 12 bases between them. The CDR3 is 14 amino acids. Looked up from germline, CDR1 is SGHTA and CDR2 is FQGNSA. The CDR3 region has the DNA TGTGCCAGCAGCTTAGAAGGCAGGCCGAATGGCTACACCTTC. Residues: CASSLEGRPNGYTF.

The chain recombines TRBV5-6 with TRBJ2-1; 8 nucleotides match TRBD2. There are 19 residues in the CDR3. V trimming: 3 bases; J trimming: 11 bases; junction bases outside the gene matches: 25. The germline V gene encodes CDR1 SGHDT and CDR2 YYEEEE. Here the CDR3 DNA reads TGTGCCAGCAGCTCGGCGGGGGGACTGCAGATAAACCTGTACAAGCAGCAGTTCTTC. It is translated as CASSSAGGLQINLYKQQFF.

This chain connects TRBV7-6 to TRBJ2-1, with D tentatively TRBD2 (6 bases). Trimming removed 2 bases from V and 0 bases from J, with 14 bases in between. The CDR3 consists of 17 residues. Germline-derived CDR1 and CDR2 are SGHVS and FNYEAQ. CDR3: CASSLMEGHGSYNEQFF. The CDR3 coding sequence is TGTGCCAGCAGCTTAATGGAGGGCCATGGCTCCTACAATGAGCAGTTCTTC.

The V call is TRBV7-2, the J call TRBJ2-3, with TRBD2 matching over 12 bases. Germline V CDR1 and CDR2: SGHTA, FQGNSA. V shed 8 bases, J shed 6 bases, and the junction held 3 bases outside the gene matches. The CDR3 loop spans 13 amino acids. This chain's CDR3 is CASGGTSGDTQYF. CDR3 DNA sequence: TGTGCCAGCGGGGGGACTAGCGGGGATACGCAGTATTTT.

V and J are TRBV7-9 and TRBJ1-1; TRBD1 agrees at 11 bases. J lost 6 bases, V lost 5 bases, and 11 bases had no gene match. Germline CDR1 and CDR2: SEHNR and FQNEAQ (reference sequence). The CDR3 spans 16 residues. The CDR3 coding sequence is TGTGCCAGCAGCCCTAGTGGGGACAGGGGGAAGTCTGAAGCTTTCTTT. As protein: CASSPSGDRGKSEAFF.

The rearrangement joins TRBV2 to TRBJ1-4; tentative D call: TRBD1 (5 bases). CDR3 length: 14 amino acids. Trimming cost V 6 bases and J 7 bases, with 15 bases left between them. Germline CDR1 is SNHLY and CDR2 is FYNNEI. In nucleotides, the CDR3 is TGTGCCAGCAGACCTACAGGACGGACTGAAAAACTGTTTTTT. Its translation: CASRPTGRTEKLFF.

The V gene is TRBV7-8, the J gene TRBJ2-7, with 9 nucleotides matching TRBD2. This CDR3 spans 15 amino acids. Germline CDR1 SGHVS, CDR2 FQNEAQ. Unmatched junction bases numbered 6, after V lost 1 base and J lost 5 bases. CDR3 loop: CASSLVGGGADEQYF. For the CDR3, the DNA is TGTGCCAGCAGCTTAGTGGGCGGGGGGGCGGACGAGCAGTACTTC.

The J gene is TRBJ2-1, the V gene TRBV4-1, with 14 bases matching TRBD2. Trimming cost V 1 base and J 0 bases; bases outside gene matches: 8. This CDR3 has 20 residues. CDR1 and CDR2 from the germline V gene are MGHRA and YSYEKL. The chain's CDR3 is CASSQAGTSGSSSSYNEQFF. The CDR3 coding sequence is TGCGCCAGCAGCCAAGCAGGGACTAGCGGGAGTAGTAGCTCCTACAATGAGCAGTTCTTC.

Comments on this clone: Other nucleotide sequences from this sample produce the same CDR3. The chain uses TRBV27 and TRBJ2-5; 9 bases are a match to TRBD1. J gave up 5 bases and V 6 bases, and 7 bases lay outside the gene matches. The CDR3 has 14 residues. In germline, CDR1 is MNHEY, CDR2 SMNVEV (reference sequence). The CDR3, as DNA: TGTGCCAGCAGCCTAGACAGGGGGTGGGAGACCCAGTACTTC. It translates to CASSLDRGWETQYF.

This clone showed up just a few times. The V gene is TRBV11-3, the J gene TRBJ2-3; 10 bases map to TRBD2. CDR1 is SGHNT and CDR2 is YENEEA in the germline V gene. This CDR3 is built from 17 residues. V was clipped by 1 base and J by 4 bases; unmatched bases: 8. The CDR3 DNA reads as TGTGCCAGCAGCTTAGGTTTGACTAGCGGGTTGGCAGATACGCAGTATTTT. Translating it yields CASSLGLTSGLADTQYF.

This chain joins TRBV19 and TRBJ2-5, with 9 bases aligning to TRBD1. V was clipped by 5 bases and J by 1 base; unmatched bases: 11. CDR1 and CDR2 from the germline V gene are LNHDA and SQIVND (reference sequence). The CDR3 contains 17 residues. The CDR3 loop reads CASSPGYGTGLQETQYF. CDR3 coding DNA: TGTGCCAGTAGTCCCGGCTATGGGACAGGGCTCCAAGAGACCCAGTACTTC.

The rearrangement joins TRBV28 to TRBJ2-7; a weak D match, TRBD1 (6 bases). This CDR3 region has 15 residues. Trimming shortened V by 7 bases and J by 0 bases, and 16 bases separated the two germline ends. Per germline, CDR1 MDHEN and CDR2 SYDVKM. The CDR3, as DNA: TGTGCCAGCATCTCCGGGGACAAAAGCTCCTACGAGCAGTACTTC. It specifies CASISGDKSSYEQYF. The complete variable domain, with remaining parts taken from reference TRBV28 and TRBJ2-7, reads DVKVTQSSRYLVKRTGEKVFLECVQDMDHENMFWYRQDPGLGLRLIYFSYDVKMKEKGDIPEGYSVSREKKERFSLILESASTNQTSMYLCASISGDKSSYEQYFGPGTRLTVT.